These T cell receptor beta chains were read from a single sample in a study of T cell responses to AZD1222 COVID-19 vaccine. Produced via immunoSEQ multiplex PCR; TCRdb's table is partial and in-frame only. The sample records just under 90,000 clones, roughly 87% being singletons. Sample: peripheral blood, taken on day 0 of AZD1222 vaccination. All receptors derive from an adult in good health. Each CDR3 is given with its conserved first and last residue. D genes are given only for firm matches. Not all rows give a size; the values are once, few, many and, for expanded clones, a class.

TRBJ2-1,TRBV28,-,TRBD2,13,TGTGCCAGCGTTCTAGCGGGAGTCAATGAGCAGTTCTTC,CASVLAGVNEQFF
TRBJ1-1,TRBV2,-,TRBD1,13,TGTGCCAGCAGTCAGGACAGGGTCGCTGAAGCTTTCTTT,CASSQDRVAEAFF
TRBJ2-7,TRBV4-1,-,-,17,TGCGCCAGCAGCCAGAAAGGTCCCCTTATGGGACCTAACGAGCAGTACTTC,CASSQKGPLMGPNEQYF
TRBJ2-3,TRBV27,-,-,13,TGTGCCAGCAGTTTAGATGGCACAGATACGCAGTATTTT,CASSLDGTDTQYF
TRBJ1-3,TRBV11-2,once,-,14,TGTGCCAGCAGCTTCTCTGCAGGGCGAAACACCATATATTTT,CASSFSAGRNTIYF
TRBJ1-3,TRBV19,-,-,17,TGTGCCAGTAGTATGCGAGGACAAGCCGACATCGCGGACACCATATATTTT,CASSMRGQADIADTIYF
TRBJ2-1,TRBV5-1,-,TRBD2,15,TGCGCCAGCAGCTCTCCCGCTAGCGGGAGTAATGAGCAGTTCTTC,CASSSPASGSNEQFF
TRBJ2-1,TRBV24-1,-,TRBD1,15,TGTGCCACCAGTGGAATAAGCCAGGGGGCTGATGAGCAGTTCTTC,CATSGISQGADEQFF
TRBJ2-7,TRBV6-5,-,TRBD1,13,TGTGCCAGCAGAGGACAGGGGGCCTACGAGCAGTACTTC,CASRGQGAYEQYF
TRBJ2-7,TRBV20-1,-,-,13,TGCAGTGCTAGTGACAGAAACTCCTACGAGCAGTACTTC,CSASDRNSYEQYF
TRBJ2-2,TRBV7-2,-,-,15,TGTGCCAGCAGCTTAGCCCCCCACCGGGGCGGGGAGCTGTTTTTT,CASSLAPHRGGELFF
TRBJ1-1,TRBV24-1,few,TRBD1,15,TGTGCCACCAGTGATCCCGCCAGGGGGAACGGGATGGCTTTCTTT,CATSDPARGNGMAFF